Listed here are 29 T cell receptor beta chains from one sample, sequenced in a study of blood T cell repertoires in COVID-19. This table comes from immunoSEQ multiplex PCR, and its TCRdb copy is limited to in-frame clones, with some not included. The data contain more than 200,000 clones, 65% to 90% of them seen just once; the ten biggest clones take up 5.9%. Sequencing was performed on peripheral blood. The receptors here all came from a man of 80 years or more with acute or convalescent COVID-19.

This rearrangement joins TRBV9 to TRBJ2-3; TRBD2 agrees at 10 bases. The germline CDR1 and CDR2 sequences are SGDLS and YYNGEE. V lost 0 bases to trimming and J lost 5 bases; unmatched junction nucleotides: 3. The CDR3 is made up of 15 amino acids. The chain's CDR3 is CASSVGAGGKDTQYF. CDR3 coding DNA: TGTGCCAGCAGCGTAGGAGCGGGAGGGAAAGATACGCAGTATTTT. Filled out from reference TRBV9 and TRBJ2-3, the complete variable domain reads DSGVTQTPKHLITATGQRVTLRCSPRSGDLSVYWYQQSLDQGLQFLIQYYNGEERAKGNILERFSAQQFPDLHSELNLSSLELGDSALYFCASSVGAGGKDTQYFGPGTRLTVL.

The genes are TRBV29-1 and TRBJ2-3; TRBD2 aligns across 7 bases. The V gene's germline CDR1 is SQVTM and CDR2 ANQGSEA. V shed 1 base, J shed 5 bases, and the junction held 15 bases outside the gene matches. The CDR3 is 17 residues long. CDR3 sequence (DNA): TGCAGCGTTGAAGGGCAGGTGGGAGGGTTAGTTGTAGATACGCAGTATTTT. It is translated as CSVEGQVGGLVVDTQYF.

The chain combines TRBV29-1 with TRBJ2-3; no clear D gene. The CDR3 consists of 10 residues. Germline assignment: CDR1 SQVTM and CDR2 ANQGSEA. V was cut by 5 bases and J by 4 bases, with 4 bases left in between. CDR3 sequence (DNA): TGCAGCGTTCGTTCAGATACGCAGTATTTT. Protein product: CSVRSDTQYF.

This clone was picked up many times. This rearrangement joins TRBV30 to TRBJ2-4; 8 bases are a match to TRBD2. Germline V gene data show CDR1 as GTSNPN and CDR2 as SVGIG (reference sequence). This CDR3 is 13 amino acids long. After removal of 3 bases from V and 7 bases from J, the junction contained 5 bases not matched to a gene. CDR3 coding DNA: TGTGCCTGGAGCCTATCGGGAGGGAACATTCAGTACTTC. This translates into CAWSLSGGNIQYF.

The rearrangement joins TRBV5-6 to TRBJ2-5; D remains unclear. The V and J ends lost 2 bases and 3 bases respectively, with 11 bases between them. This CDR3 contains 14 residues. Per germline, CDR1 SGHDT and CDR2 YYEEEE. This CDR3 is CASSFLGSKETQYF. The CDR3 DNA sequence: TGTGCCAGCAGCTTTCTAGGCAGCAAAGAGACCCAGTACTTC.

DNA of the CDR3: TGTGCCAGCAGCTTAAGGGCGGGAGCAGATACGCAGTATTTT. Translated, it gives CASSLRAGADTQYF. V is TRBV11-2 and J is TRBJ2-3, with 7 bases aligning to TRBD2. Germline CDR1 reads SGHAT; CDR2 reads FQNNGV. The CDR3 length is 14 residues. The V gene end was trimmed by 2 bases and the J gene end by 4 bases; junction bases not matched to a gene: 3.

The chain combines TRBV7-9 with TRBJ1-4; the match to TRBD1 covers 9 bases. Trimming took 6 bases from V and 5 from J; bases not matched to a gene: 7. The CDR3 has 15 residues. Looked up from germline, CDR1 is SEHNR and CDR2 is FQNEAQ (reference sequence). The CDR3 is CASRISGTGNEKLFF. CDR3 DNA: TGTGCCAGCAGAATTTCCGGGACAGGGAATGAAAAACTGTTTTTT.

V usage is TRBV28 and J usage is TRBJ1-5; D ambiguous. The CDR3 extends over 14 amino acids. Trimming cost V 3 bases and J 3 bases, with 9 bases left between them. Germline V gene sequence: CDR1 MDHEN, CDR2 SYDVKM. DNA of the CDR3: TGTGCCAGCAGTTTCTACGGGGACAATCAGCCCCAGCATTTT. Protein sequence: CASSFYGDNQPQHF.

This chain connects TRBV19 to TRBJ1-1; weak D call: TRBD1 (5 bases). From germline, CDR1 is LNHDA and CDR2 SQIVND (reference sequence). The CDR3 loop spans 15 amino acids. Trimming stripped 7 bases from V and 5 bases from J, with 20 bases between. The chain's CDR3 is CASNSGRAGPTEAFF. CDR3 nucleotide sequence: TGTGCCAGTAACTCCGGACGAGCAGGGCCTACTGAAGCTTTCTTT. The whole variable domain, filled in from reference TRBV19 and TRBJ1-1, reads DGGITQSPKYLFRKEGQNVTLSCEQNLNHDAMYWYRQDPGQGLRLIYYSQIVNDFQKGDIAEGYSVSREKKESFPLTVTSAQKNPTAFYLCASNSGRAGPTEAFFGQGTRLTVV.

This chain connects TRBV10-3 to TRBJ2-2, with TRBD2 as a possible D gene (5 bases). CDR1 ENHRY and CDR2 SYGVKD come from the germline V gene. V was shortened by 6 bases and J by 0 bases, with 17 bases between the two germline ends. The CDR3 runs to 17 residues. CDR3 nucleotide sequence: TGTGCCATCAGGAGCAGCCCGGGATCCGCGAACACCGGGGAGCTGTTTTTT. Protein sequence: CAIRSSPGSANTGELFF.

Comment on this clone: Distinct nucleotide sequences in the sample also encode this CDR3. The rearrangement links TRBV7-2 to TRBJ1-5; TRBD1 agrees at 9 bases. The CDR3 is 17 amino acids. The trim removed 4 bases at V and 6 bases at J, leaving 13 bases unmatched. Germline V gene lookup returns CDR1 SGHTA and CDR2 FQGNSA. CDR3 protein: CASSSPALTGGGQPQHF. The CDR3 DNA sequence: TGTGCCAGCAGCTCTCCTGCCTTGACAGGGGGGGGTCAGCCCCAGCATTTT. Combining the CDR3 with reference TRBV7-2 and TRBJ1-5 gives the whole variable domain GAGVSQSPSNKVTEKGKDVELRCDPISGHTALYWYRQSLGQGLEFLIYFQGNSAPDKSGLPSDRFSAERTGGSVSTLTIQRTQQEDSAVYLCASSSPALTGGGQPQHFGDGTRLSIL.

The genes are TRBV27 and TRBJ1-5; 7 bases match TRBD1. The germline V gene encodes CDR1 MNHEY and CDR2 SMNVEV (reference sequence). The CDR3 covers 17 residues. The trim removed 5 bases at V and 0 bases at J, leaving 10 bases unmatched. The CDR3 bases are TGTGCCAGCAGTCCTGGGACAGTTGGATATAGCAATCAGCCCCAGCATTTT. The encoded protein is CASSPGTVGYSNQPQHF.

The chain is built from TRBV6-5 and TRBJ1-1; D unclear. With 2 bases removed from V and 2 bases from J, the gap between germline ends came to 9 bases. Germline V lookup: CDR1 MNHEY, CDR2 SVGAGI. The CDR3 contains 14 residues. The CDR3 sequence is CASSYQTQNTEAFF. Here the CDR3 DNA reads TGTGCCAGCAGTTACCAGACACAAAACACTGAAGCTTTCTTT.

The V gene is TRBV11-3, the J gene TRBJ2-2; D call uncertain. The CDR3 length is 13 residues. Germline CDR1 is SGHNT and CDR2 is YENEEA. Trimming pared 4 bases from V and 3 bases from J, leaving 6 bases between. CDR3 sequence: CASSYIYTGELFF. DNA for the CDR3: TGTGCCAGCAGCTACATCTACACCGGGGAGCTGTTTTTT.

The chain joins TRBV9 to TRBJ2-5; 9 bases align to TRBD1. CDR1 is SGDLS, CDR2 YYNGEE, per germline. CDR3 length: 15 residues. Trimming removed 3 bases from V and 4 bases from J; junction bases left unmatched: 7. The CDR3 sequence is CASSGGGTGRETQYF. In DNA form, the CDR3 reads TGTGCCAGCAGCGGAGGGGGGACAGGGCGAGAGACCCAGTACTTC.

The gene calls are TRBV5-8 and TRBJ2-1, with 8 bases matching TRBD1. Germline assignment: CDR1 SGHTS and CDR2 YDEGEE. The CDR3 sequence is 15 residues long. V lost 2 bases, J lost 2 bases, and 3 bases stayed unmatched. CDR3 loop: CASSLPGQAYNEQFF. The CDR3 DNA is TGTGCCAGCAGCTTACCGGGACAGGCCTACAATGAGCAGTTCTTC.

The V gene is TRBV5-1, the J gene TRBJ2-5, with 8 bases aligning to TRBD2. V shed 2 bases and J 2 bases; nucleotides not matched to a gene: 8. This CDR3 has 16 amino acids. Per the germline V gene, CDR1 is SGHRS and CDR2 is YFSETQ. For the CDR3, the DNA is TGCGCCAGCAGCTTACTAACTAGCGGACCACAAGAGACCCAGTACTTC. This encodes CASSLLTSGPQETQYF.

The chain joins TRBV4-2 to TRBJ2-5; 14 nucleotides match TRBD2. Trimming at V came to 0 bases and at J to 5 bases, leaving 8 bases not matched to a gene. The germline CDR1 and CDR2 sequences are LGHNA and YNFKEQ. The CDR3 has 18 residues. DNA for the CDR3: TGTGCCAGCAGCCAAGATATTGGGACTAGCGGGAGAGGTGAGACCCAGTACTTC. It yields the protein CASSQDIGTSGRGETQYF.

DNA for the CDR3: TGCAGCGTCACCGGACTAGCGGGGACCCAAGAGACCCAGTACTTC. This gives the protein CSVTGLAGTQETQYF. The chain employs TRBV29-1 and TRBJ2-5; 12 nucleotides line up with TRBD2. CDR3 length equals 15 residues. V lost 6 bases, J lost 1 base, and 6 bases stayed unmatched. CDR1 is SQVTM and CDR2 is ANQGSEA in the germline V gene.

The V and J genes are TRBV4-2 and TRBJ2-1; 10 bases agree with TRBD2. This CDR3 region has 15 residues. V was pared by 4 bases and J by 7 bases, with 7 bases of the junction left unmatched. Germline V CDR1 and CDR2: LGHNA, YNFKEQ. The chain's CDR3 is CASSRLTSGQNEQFF. CDR3 sequence (DNA): TGTGCCAGCAGCCGCCTGACTAGCGGGCAGAATGAGCAGTTCTTC.

The V call is TRBV11-2, the J call TRBJ1-3; 10 bases fit TRBD1. Germline lookup yields CDR1 SGHAT and CDR2 FQNNGV. The CDR3 covers 16 residues. V lost 3 bases and J lost 8; bases outside the gene matches: 10. This chain's CDR3 is CASSFSTGGVGYTIYF. The CDR3, as DNA: TGTGCCAGCAGCTTTTCGACAGGGGGCGTGGGATACACCATATATTTT.

This rearrangement joins TRBV24-1 to TRBJ1-5, with D perhaps TRBD1 (5 bases). The CDR3 length is 14 residues. CDR1 KGHDR and CDR2 SFDVKD come from the germline V gene. Trimming stripped 2 bases from V and 7 bases from J, with 11 bases between. The CDR3 DNA reads as TGTGCCACCAGTGATTCGACAAGACAGCAGCCCCAGCATTTT. Translating gives CATSDSTRQQPQHF.

Only one count was recorded for this clone. The J gene is TRBJ1-1, the V gene TRBV9, with 9 positions matching TRBD1. J was trimmed by 2 bases and V by 4 bases; bases with no gene match: 6. There are 15 residues in the CDR3. Germline V gene sequence: CDR1 SGDLS, CDR2 YYNGEE. The CDR3 region has the DNA TGTGCCAGCAGCCATGGACAGGGGAAAAACACTGAAGCTTTCTTT. Encoded protein: CASSHGQGKNTEAFF. Full variable domain (remainder filled in from reference TRBV9 and TRBJ1-1): DSGVTQTPKHLITATGQRVTLRCSPRSGDLSVYWYQQSLDQGLQFLIQYYNGEERAKGNILERFSAQQFPDLHSELNLSSLELGDSALYFCASSHGQGKNTEAFFGQGTRLTVV.

This clone was counted only a few times. V gene TRBV28 combines with J gene TRBJ1-6; no firm D call. The length of the CDR3 is 13 residues. Trimming stripped 5 bases from V and 6 bases from J, with 8 bases between. Germline V gene data show CDR1 as MDHEN and CDR2 as SYDVKM. Written as DNA, the CDR3 is TGTGCCAGCAGTAGGGAGATTAATTCACCCCTCCACTTT. Its translation is CASSREINSPLHF. The complete variable domain, with remaining parts taken from reference TRBV28 and TRBJ1-6, reads DVKVTQSSRYLVKRTGEKVFLECVQDMDHENMFWYRQDPGLGLRLIYFSYDVKMKEKGDIPEGYSVSREKKERFSLILESASTNQTSMYLCASSREINSPLHFGNGTRLTVT.

The J gene is TRBJ1-2, the V gene TRBV28; 10 nucleotides line up with TRBD1. The CDR3 consists of 16 residues. J lost 4 bases, V lost 6 bases, and 11 bases had no gene match. Germline-derived CDR1 and CDR2 are MDHEN and SYDVKM. CDR3 nucleotide sequence: TGTGCCAGCAGCGAAGGGGACAGGGGAGGAATCTATGGCTACACCTTC. Protein product: CASSEGDRGGIYGYTF.

Only a few counts were recorded for this clone. This chain connects TRBV7-2 to TRBJ2-5; D remains ambiguous. Between the trimmed V and J ends, which lost 1 base and 5 bases, there was a span of 14 bases. Germline assignment: CDR1 SGHTA and CDR2 FQGNSA. The CDR3 runs 15 residues. CDR3 sequence: CASSLVHGLRETQYF. CDR3 DNA: TGTGCCAGCAGCTTAGTGCATGGGTTGAGGGAGACCCAGTACTTC.

The chain uses TRBV21-1 and TRBJ2-7; TRBD2, the D gene given by the table, was not confirmed from the DNA. TRBV21-1 is a pseudogene segment. The CDR3 is 15 residues long. CDR3 nucleotide sequence: TGTGCCAGCAGCAAAGAAGCCCGGGGAACGAACGAGCAGTACGTC. It codes for CASSKEARGTNEQYV.

The J gene is TRBJ1-2, the V gene TRBV25-1; 8 nucleotides agree with TRBD1. Germline V gene lookup returns CDR1 MGHDK and CDR2 SYGVNS. CDR3 length equals 16 residues. After removal of 1 base from V and 4 bases from J, the junction contained 8 bases not matched to a gene. CDR3 DNA sequence: TGTGCCAGCAGTGAATTGACAGGGGCCGGAGGCTATGGCTACACCTTC. Protein sequence: CASSELTGAGGYGYTF.

The chain's CDR3 is CASSIWGINTEAFF. CDR3 bases: TGTGCCAGTAGTATTTGGGGCATAAACACTGAAGCTTTCTTT. The V gene is TRBV19, the J gene TRBJ1-1; D may be TRBD1 (5 bases). The CDR3 totals 14 residues. Germline CDR1 is LNHDA and CDR2 is SQIVND (reference sequence). Trimming took off 3 bases at V and 2 bases at J, with 10 bases between the two ends.